The source of this TCR beta chain is a study of regulatory T cells in long-lasting Graves disease. Time point of the sample: newly diagnosed GD, antithyroid drugs for less than 3 months. From RNA extracted from PBMCs, the TCR library was made. In this sample, this clonotype turned up a few times. HTBI primers from iRepertoire and Arm-PCR of CDR3 regions yielded the TCR beta libraries. TCRdb recomputed calls from the multiplex PCR reads with MiXCR, one row per CDR3 protein. Found here are about 540,000 distinct CDR3 sequences, 13% of them singletons; the top ten hold about 9.1%. Between the trimmed V and J ends, which lost 0 bases and 4 bases, there was a span of 10 bases. CDR1 is SGHRS and CDR2 is YFSETQ in the germline V gene. The CDR3 length is 14 residues. These data were also filed under a second study, of T cells in Graves' hyperthyroidism and ophthalmopathy.

This TCR was sampled from a man aged 30 to 45 with Graves disease. The chain has TRBV5-1 and TRBJ2-5, with D possibly called TRBD1 or TRBD2 (5 bases each). The sample was peripheral blood mononuclear cells (PBMCs), taken at new diagnosis, from a patient treated with antithyroid drugs. The CDR3 protein is CASSLGGFGETQYF. The CDR3 DNA follows: TGCGCCAGCAGCTTGGGGGGGTTCGGAGAGACCCAGTACTTC.